This T cell receptor (beta chain) was sequenced in a study of spatial heterogeneity in lung cancer. Time point reported: sample taken at primary tumor resection. Whole RNA obtained from tumor, nontumor lung or frozen PBMC underwent sequencing without sorting. The germline CDR1 and CDR2 sequences are MDHEN and SYDVKM. Trimming took 4 bases from V and 0 from J; bases not matched to a gene: 3. There are 15 residues in the CDR3. TCRdb reanalysed the 5' RACE reads using MiXCR and keeps one entry per CDR3 protein. There are 23,000 or so distinct CDR3 sequences in the sample; approximately 4.7% occur only once, and 5.2% lies in the top ten. This clonotype was observed many times.

Sequencing was performed on PBMCs, taken at surgery. The sequence was collected from a male donor with early-stage non-small cell lung cancer. The chain uses TRBV28 and TRBJ1-2, with TRBD1 matching 9 bases. The CDR3 nucleotides are TGTGCCAGCAGTTCACAGGGGGCTCCTAACTATGGCTACACCTTC. Amino acid sequence: CASSSQGAPNYGYTF.